This T cell receptor (beta chain) was identified in a study of blood T cell repertoires in COVID-19. Study at large: T cells, B-cell-depleted T cells, or PBMCs provided the cDNA or gDNA that served as material.

TCRdb keeps only in-frame clones here, not all; method: immunoSEQ multiplex PCR. The table includes around 150,000 clones, about 86% detected once. This CDR3 is 14 amino acids long. V lost 3 bases and J lost 3; bases outside the gene matches: 4. Germline V gene lookup returns CDR1 SGHNT and CDR2 YYREEE (reference sequence). Specimen: peripheral blood. V is TRBV5-4 and J is TRBJ1-2, with 8 nucleotides matching TRBD1. The source of this sequence is a woman aged 55-69 years with acute or convalescent COVID-19. In DNA form, the CDR3 reads TGTGCCAGCAGCTCGGGACAGGCTCACTATGGCTACACCTTC. It translates to CASSSGQAHYGYTF.